This T cell receptor (beta chain) emerged from a study of OX40 agonist ivuxolimab in advanced cancers. Looking at the study overall: The treatment was a fully human IgG2 OX40 agonist, ivuxolimab. Across the patients, intravenous ivuxolimab was delivered every 2 weeks at 0.01 to 10 mg/kg.

With regard to this clone: The antigen remains undetermined.

The CDR3 covers 13 residues. Germline V CDR1 and CDR2: LNHDA, SQIVND (reference sequence). Trimming removed 3 bases at V and 3 bases at J, with 8 bases between. Study-wide points: The specificity for antigen of the expanded peripheral T cells was not determined.

Method: immunoSEQ multiplex PCR; TCRdb's copy keeps in-frame clones and lacks some. The sample contains tens of thousands of clones, about 88% of which appear only once. This sequence was found in an adult with an advanced solid tumor such as melanoma, head and neck, liver or kidney cancer. This chain links TRBV19 with TRBJ1-1; D is perhaps TRBD1 (5 bases). This sample comprised CD4+ or CD8+ T cells sorted from blood, obtained in a trial of the OX40 agonist ivuxolimab. CDR3 amino acids: CASSILGDTEAFF. In nucleotides, the CDR3 is TGTGCCAGTAGTATTCTAGGGGACACTGAAGCTTTCTTT.